A selection of T cell receptor beta chains follows, all from one sample in a study of T cells after posttransplantation cyclophosphamide. TCRdb keeps only in-frame clones here, not all; method: immunoSEQ multiplex PCR. The repertoire has fewer than 20,000 clones, roughly 94% of them found once; the top ten carry more than 0.25%. The sequenced material came from naive CD4+ T cells sorted from blood. These receptor sequences come from a woman aged 45-59 years in good health and a related stem cell transplant donor. The conserved cysteine and the conserved F or W are not part of the CDR3 here. Each record gives: J gene, V gene, CDR3 protein.

>TRBJ1-1|TRBV11-3
ASTSPGNTEAF
>TRBJ2-3|TRBV7-2
AILPGTDTQY
>TRBJ2-3|TRBV7-3
ASSLRGGLSTDTQY
>TRBJ2-4|TRBV7-3
VDRDPRDIQY
>NA|TRBV19
ASESGTGPYEQY
>TRBJ2-5|TRBV6-1
ASSEWTGVETQY
>TRBJ2-3|TRBV30
AWSGGGTDTQY
>TRBJ1-1|TRBV7-2
ASSQTGEGEAF
>TRBJ2-1|TRBV19
ASSIGLAGGGEQF
>TRBJ1-1|TRBV11-1
ASSMTFDRAQEAF
>TRBJ1-2|TRBV19
ASSPLPGQGNGYT
>TRBJ2-2|TRBV7-9
ASGQIVDTGELF
>TRBJ1-1|TRBV7-8
ASSLNTGGFRSRTEAF
>TRBJ2-5|TRBV14
ASSQDLGRQETQY
>TRBJ2-7|TRBV7-8
ASSPIRVSYEQY
>TRBJ2-7|TRBV10-3
AIRQNDPGLAGREQY
>TRBJ1-4|TRBV18
ASSPGAGGRLLNEKLF
>TRBJ2-2|TRBV7-3
ASSPGLGHTGELF
>TRBJ1-2|TRBV30
AWIKGAYGYT
>TRBJ2-1|TRBV10-3
AISAAGVVGNEQF
>TRBJ2-2|TRBV11-2
ASSSSRAGELF
>TRBJ1-1|TRBV7-3
ASSSLGQGNTEAF
>TRBJ1-5|TRBV19
ASKWGEVSGQPQH
>TRBJ2-7|TRBV2
ASSDGQGTYEQY
>TRBJ2-2|TRBV7-7
ASSYTDSSRGELF
>TRBJ2-7|TRBV7-2
ASSWKRSYEQY
>TRBJ2-4|TRBV2
ASSASGRSGIQY
>TRBJ2-4|TRBV5-6
ASSLGDAKNIQY
>TRBJ2-7|TRBV21-1
ASSKVGLAGSYEQY
>TRBJ2-7|TRBV6-1
ASSTTGIDEQY
>TRBJ2-3|TRBV18
ASSPRSSGGTDTQY
>TRBJ1-5|TRBV18
ASSTRSSEDQPQH
>TRBJ1-1|TRBV7-3
ASSPTGNTEAF
>TRBJ1-6|TRBV2
ASRGQSSYNSPLH
>TRBJ1-4|TRBV18
ASSWQGLEKLF